The 15 T cell receptor beta chains reported below all come from one sample, sequenced in a study of cytomegalovirus exposure and HLA in healthy donors listed by TCRdb under 2017. The library was produced with the immunoSEQ multiplex PCR assay. TCRdb took this table from immuneACCESS and kept in-frame rearrangements with V and J called. Such tables lack part of the clones; where checked against another copy, unresolved V genes explain under half of the gap, and the rest is unexplained. Counted in this sample were 150,000 to 180,000 clones; 86% of them appeared once. Approximately 20% of the sample lies in the top ten. Sequencing was carried out using PBMCs. The receptors stem from a man aged 18 to 29 in good health and CMV-seropositive.

The J gene is TRBJ2-7, the V gene TRBV6-4; D is perhaps TRBD1 (6 bases). The V and J ends lost 4 bases and 0 bases respectively, with 19 bases between them. There are 17 residues in the CDR3. Germline V lookup: CDR1 MRHNA, CDR2 SNTAGT. The DNA for the CDR3 is TGTGCCAGCAGTGTGGGGGCAAATGCTAAAAGCTCCTACGAGCAGTACTTC. The encoded protein is CASSVGANAKSSYEQYF.

The chain links TRBV28 to TRBJ1-1; D gene unclear. The germline gives CDR1 MDHEN, CDR2 SYDVKM. The CDR3 runs to 16 residues. Trimming took 6 bases from V and 2 from J, leaving 19 bases between them. CDR3 coding DNA: TGTGCCAGCAGCCCGGGAGGATTGGGCCCCAACACTGAAGCTTTCTTT. It translates to CASSPGGLGPNTEAFF. Variable domain in full (rest from reference TRBV28 and TRBJ1-1): DVKVTQSSRYLVKRTGEKVFLECVQDMDHENMFWYRQDPGLGLRLIYFSYDVKMKEKGDIPEGYSVSREKKERFSLILESASTNQTSMYLCASSPGGLGPNTEAFFGQGTRLTVV.

In this sample, this clone turned up once. The chain links TRBV4-3 to TRBJ2-7; 8 bases map to TRBD1. There are 16 residues in the CDR3. The trim removed 1 base at V and 0 bases at J, leaving 5 bases unmatched. Germline CDR1 LGHNA, CDR2 YSLEER. CDR3 sequence: CASSQGSGTGSYEQYF. The DNA for the CDR3 is TGCGCCAGCAGCCAAGGCTCTGGGACAGGCTCCTACGAGCAGTACTTC.

J is TRBJ1-5 and V is TRBV4-3; D gene uncertain. The CDR3 runs 15 residues. CDR1 LGHNA and CDR2 YSLEER come from the germline V gene. V lost 1 base to trimming and J lost 0 bases, with 7 bases between them. CDR3 nucleotide sequence: TGCGCCAGCAGCCAAGGACGGAGTAGCAATCAGCCCCAGCATTTT. Translating it yields CASSQGRSSNQPQHF.

This chain joins TRBV7-6 and TRBJ2-1, with D perhaps matching TRBD2 (5 bases). The CDR3 is 19 amino acids. The V and J ends lost 4 bases and 0 bases respectively, with 22 bases between them. The germline V gene has CDR1 SGHVS and CDR2 FNYEAQ. CDR3 in amino acids: CASSSSAPLAPSSYNEQFF. As DNA, the CDR3 is TGTGCCAGCAGCTCCTCTGCCCCTCTAGCACCGAGCTCCTACAATGAGCAGTTCTTC.

The genes are TRBV6-5 and TRBJ2-7, with TRBD1 matching 9 bases. This CDR3 spans 15 amino acids. Germline V gene lookup returns CDR1 MNHEY and CDR2 SVGAGI. The junction had 7 bases not matched to a gene; V was cut back by 6 bases and J by 1 base. The CDR3: CASSRTGVISYEQYF. For the CDR3, the DNA is TGTGCCAGCAGCCGGACAGGGGTAATATCCTACGAGCAGTACTTC.

The chain links TRBV7-2 to TRBJ2-2, with TRBD2 identical over 7 bases. V trimming: 4 bases; J trimming: 1 base; junction bases outside the gene matches: 3. This CDR3 comprises 15 residues. Germline CDR1 SGHTA, CDR2 FQGNSA. In DNA, the CDR3 is TGTGCCAGCAGCTCCCAGCGGGGGAACACCGGGGAGCTGTTTTTT. Encoded protein: CASSSQRGNTGELFF.

This clone has a single count. At the DNA level, this CDR3 is encoded by other sequences in the same sample as well. This rearrangement joins TRBV9 to TRBJ2-3; 7 bases align to TRBD2. V was pared by 8 bases and J by 1 base, with 4 bases of the junction left unmatched. Germline V gene data show CDR1 as SGDLS and CDR2 as YYNGEE. This CDR3 has 13 amino acids. In nucleotides, the CDR3 is TGTGCCAGTAGCAGCGGGGGCACAGATACGCAGTATTTT. It specifies CASSSGGTDTQYF.

The rearrangement joins TRBV5-1 to TRBJ2-3; 8 positions agree with TRBD2. CDR1 is SGHRS and CDR2 is YFSETQ in the germline V gene. With V trimmed by 0 bases and J by 2 bases, 2 bases remained unmatched. This CDR3 has 15 residues. The CDR3 region has the DNA TGCGCCAGCAGCTTGGGCGGGAGGCTCACAGATACGCAGTATTTT. Its translation: CASSLGGRLTDTQYF.

The V and J genes are TRBV27 and TRBJ2-7; TRBD1 matches at 8 bases. After removal of 9 bases from V and 4 bases from J, the junction contained 11 bases not matched to a gene. The CDR3 runs 14 residues. Germline V lookup: CDR1 MNHEY, CDR2 SMNVEV (reference sequence). The CDR3 here is CARQGGQRVYEQYF. As DNA, the CDR3 is TGTGCCAGACAGGGGGGCCAAAGGGTTTACGAGCAGTACTTC.

This chain joins TRBV6-5 and TRBJ2-2; TRBD2 agrees at 9 bases. The CDR3 loop spans 16 amino acids. Losses at the gene ends were 0 bases for V and 7 bases for J; bases not matched to a gene: 6. Per germline, CDR1 MNHEY and CDR2 SVGAGI. CDR3 in amino acids: CASSYSSSGMVGELFF. The CDR3, as DNA: TGTGCCAGCAGTTACTCCTCTAGCGGGATGGTCGGGGAGCTGTTTTTT.

This clone has only a few counts. The V call is TRBV7-9, the J call TRBJ2-1; D may be TRBD2 (5 bases). CDR1 is SEHNR and CDR2 is FQNEAQ in the germline V gene (reference sequence). This CDR3 spans 14 amino acids. The V end lost 2 bases, the J end lost 3 bases, and 8 bases lay between the germline ends. CDR3 in DNA: TGTGCCAGCAGCTTACGGGGTCTCTACAATGAGCAGTTCTTC. Its protein is CASSLRGLYNEQFF. The full variable domain, in which reference TRBV7-9 and TRBJ2-1 provide the parts outside the CDR3, is DTGVSQNPRHKITKRGQNVTFRCDPISEHNRLYWYRQTLGQGPEFLTYFQNEAQLEKSRLLSDRFSAERPKGSFSTLEIQRTEQGDSAMYLCASSLRGLYNEQFFGPGTRLTVL.

The J gene is TRBJ1-1, the V gene TRBV7-9; the D gene is possibly TRBD1 (6 bases). Germline assignment: CDR1 SEHNR and CDR2 FQNEAQ (reference sequence). The ends were cut back, 5 bases at V and 1 base at J, with 8 bases in the middle. The CDR3 extends over 13 amino acids. The CDR3 sequence: CASSTDRNTEAFF. CDR3 sequence (DNA): TGTGCCAGCAGCACGGACAGGAACACTGAAGCTTTCTTT.

This clone was counted only a few times. Other nucleotide sequences in the sample specify the same CDR3. The chain is built from TRBV7-9 and TRBJ2-1; 8 bases align to TRBD2. V shed 5 bases and J 0 bases; nucleotides not matched to a gene: 3. The germline CDR1 and CDR2 sequences are SEHNR and FQNEAQ (reference sequence). The CDR3 contains 15 residues. In DNA form, the CDR3 reads TGTGCCAGCAGCCCCAGCGGGAGCTCCTACAATGAGCAGTTCTTC. Its protein product is CASSPSGSSYNEQFF.

CDR3 in DNA: TGTGCCACCAGCCGAGGGGCTTCGAGCTCCTACGAGCAGTACTTC. This translates into CATSRGASSSYEQYF. The chain uses TRBV15 and TRBJ2-5; either TRBD1 or TRBD2 may fit D (5 bases each). The J call may be incorrect, as the DNA end agrees better with TRBJ2-7. The CDR3 spans 15 residues. Germline values: CDR1 LNHNV, CDR2 YYDKDF (reference sequence).